This is a list of T cell receptor beta chains from one sample in a study of molecular identifiers for immune sequencing clone quantification. TCRdb reanalysed the PCR reads using MiXCR and keeps one entry per CDR3 protein. Among about 65,000 distinct CDR3 sequences listed, 17% were seen once. The sample comprised naive CD8+ T cells from blood, with Jurkat cell RNA spiked in. The receptor set was obtained from a human donor in good health. Some libraries in this study had Jurkat cell RNA spiked in. CDR3s include the opening cysteine and the closing phenylalanine or tryptophan. The D gene is left open where the match is weak. Some rows have no size entry. The others give once, few or many, or a class for an expanded clone.

TGCAGTGCTAGGGCAGAGGCCCAACCCGTTAGCACAGATACGCAGTATTTT CSARAEAQPVSTDTQYF TRBV20-1 NA 17 TRBJ2-3 few
TGCAGTGCTAGAGACATGGGACTAGCTTTTATTAATGAGCAGTTCTTC CSARDMGLAFINEQFF TRBV20-1 TRBD2 16 TRBJ2-1 many
TGTGCCAGCAGCTCGGGTACGTCGGAGACCCAGTACTTC CASSSGTSETQYF TRBV5-4 NA 13 TRBJ2-5 few
TGCGCCAGCAGCCAACGGGTAATAGCGGAAAACACCGGGGAGCTGTTTTTT CASSQRVIAENTGELFF TRBV4-1 NA 17 TRBJ2-2 many
TGCGCCAGCAGCTGGCCCCTCCAAGAGACCCAGTACTTC CASSWPLQETQYF TRBV5-1 NA 13 TRBJ2-5 many
TGTGCCAGCAGACTCCAGACAGGGGTGGAGACCCAGTACTTC CASRLQTGVETQYF TRBV27 TRBD1 14 TRBJ2-5 few
TGTGCCAGCAGTTACTCAAACATAAAGGCGGCCCCAGATACGCAGTATTTT CASSYSNIKAAPDTQYF TRBV6-5 NA 17 TRBJ2-3 many
TGTGCCAGCAGGCTAGCGGCCCCCTACGAGCAGTACTTC CASRLAAPYEQYF TRBV27 TRBD2 13 TRBJ2-7 many
TGTGCCATCAGTGGGGGACTAGCGCCTCCGCCGAGTGAGCAGTTCTTC CAISGGLAPPPSEQFF TRBV10-3 TRBD2 16 TRBJ2-1 NA
TGTGCCATACAAGCGGGAGGGCAGAATGAGCAGTTCTTC CAIQAGGQNEQFF TRBV10-3 TRBD2 13 TRBJ2-1 many
TGTGCCAGCAGCTTGACGCCCGGGACTAGCGGGAATTACAATGAGCAGTTCTTC CASSLTPGTSGNYNEQFF TRBV5-3 TRBD2 18 TRBJ2-1 NA
TGTGCCAGCAGCGGCAGCGGGAGGGGAAATGAGCAGTTCTTC CASSGSGRGNEQFF TRBV7-2 TRBD2 14 TRBJ2-1 few
TGCGCCAGCAGCCAAGGAGGGGGTCTTGAGGACACCATATATTTT CASSQGGGLEDTIYF TRBV4-3 NA 15 TRBJ1-3 many
TGTGCCAGCAGCTTTCCCCGAGGGGCTCATACGCAGTATTTT CASSFPRGAHTQYF TRBV7-9 NA 14 TRBJ2-3 many
TGTGCCAGCAGTTTAGGACACCCTCTGGCCGGGGAGCTGTTTTTT CASSLGHPLAGELFF TRBV27 NA 15 TRBJ2-2 many
TGCAGTGCTAGAGACGTGGGAGAGACCAACACCGGGGAGCTGGTTTTT CSARDVGETNTGELVF TRBV20-1 NA 16 TRBJ2-2 NA
TGTGCCAGCAGTTTGCTCCCCCCGCGCGAGCTGTTTTTT CASSLLPPRELFF TRBV27 NA 13 TRBJ2-2 many
TGCAGTGCTAGAGATCCCTACCTGACTAGTTTTGAGACCCAGTACTTC CSARDPYLTSFETQYF TRBV20-1 NA 16 TRBJ2-5 few
TGTGCCAGCCTAAATAGCGGGAGAAACACCGGGGAGCTGTTTTTT CASLNSGRNTGELFF TRBV7-9 TRBD2 15 TRBJ2-2 many
TGCGCCAGCAGCCAGACTAGCGGGAGCACCTACGAGCAGTACTTC CASSQTSGSTYEQYF TRBV4-1 TRBD2 15 TRBJ2-7 many
TGTGCCAGTAGCGGAAGTTCGCAGGGCTGGGAAAAACTGTTTTTT CASSGSSQGWEKLFF TRBV19 NA 15 TRBJ1-4 NA
TGTGCCAGCAGTTTGGGATGGAGGACTGAAGCTTTCTTT CASSLGWRTEAFF TRBV12-3/TRBV12-4 NA 13 TRBJ1-1 few
TGTGCCAGCAGCACCCGGAACTACAATGAGCAGTTCTTC CASSTRNYNEQFF TRBV7-9 NA 13 TRBJ2-1 NA
TGCGCCAGCAGCCAAGAATGGGGGGGTATCGAGCAGTACTTC CASSQEWGGIEQYF TRBV4-1 TRBD2 14 TRBJ2-7 many
TGTGCCAGCAGCTTAGGCGGGGGCACCTACGAGCAGTACTTC CASSLGGGTYEQYF TRBV7-6 NA 14 TRBJ2-7 many
TGTGCCGGCAGTCCCGTGATGACTAGCGTCAACTACGAGCAGTACTTC CAGSPVMTSVNYEQYF TRBV12-3/TRBV12-4 TRBD2 16 TRBJ2-7 NA
TGTGCCAGCAGTTCGCGTAATTACCCCACCCTGGCTACGCAGTATTTT CASSSRNYPTLATQYF TRBV13 NA 16 TRBJ2-3 many
TGTGCCAGCAGCTCAGTGAGTTCTGGGGCCAACGTCCTGACTTTC CASSSVSSGANVLTF TRBV11-3 NA 15 TRBJ2-6 many
TGTGCCAGCAGTTTAGTCGCGGAGTCTAAGCCCTACGAGCAGTACTTC CASSLVAESKPYEQYF TRBV28 NA 16 TRBJ2-7 many
TGTGCCAGCAGTCCGGGGGCGGTTGAAATATCCGGGGAGCTGTTTTTT CASSPGAVEISGELFF TRBV27 NA 16 TRBJ2-2 many
TGCAGCGGCGTCGGGACAGGGGGCCTGAACACTGAAGCTTTCTTT CSGVGTGGLNTEAFF TRBV29-1 TRBD1 15 TRBJ1-1 many
TGTGCCAGCAGTTCGTGGCTAGCGGGAGGGTCCTATGAGCAGTTCTTC CASSSWLAGGSYEQFF TRBV6-6 TRBD2 16 TRBJ2-1 many
TGCGCCAGCAGCCAAGAAGGTCGGGAGAACACCGGGGAGCTGTTTTTT CASSQEGRENTGELFF TRBV4-1 NA 16 TRBJ2-2 many
TGTGCCTGGAGTGACACCGGGGAGCTGTTTTTT CAWSDTGELFF TRBV30 NA 11 TRBJ2-2 medium-sized
TGTGCCAGCAGTTTGCTTGGATCTGGGACTGAAGCTTTCTTT CASSLLGSGTEAFF TRBV27 NA 14 TRBJ1-1 many
TGTGCCAGCAGTGTAGTAGCGGGAGTAGGGTACGAGCAGTACTTC CASSVVAGVGYEQYF TRBV27 TRBD2 15 TRBJ2-7 many
TGTGCCAGCAGCTTAGCGAATCAGAACTTGCAACGCGAGGGATATTCACCCCTCCACTTT CASSLANQNLQREGYSPLHF TRBV7-2 NA 20 TRBJ1-6 many
TGTGCCAGCAGCCAAGATTTCATAGGACTAGCGGAGCACAGGGAGACCCAGTACTTC CASSQDFIGLAEHRETQYF TRBV3-1 TRBD2 19 TRBJ2-5 few
TGCAGTGCTAGATCGTTTGAAGGGACTAGCGGGAGTAGGTCTGGGGCCAACGTCCTGACTTTC CSARSFEGTSGSRSGANVLTF TRBV20-1 TRBD2 21 TRBJ2-6 many
TGTGCCAGCAGTGAAGTCAGGGTAGCAGTCGAGCAGTACTTC CASSEVRVAVEQYF TRBV2 NA 14 TRBJ2-7 many
TGTGCCACCAGGGGGACAACCTACGATGAGCAGTTCTTC CATRGTTYDEQFF TRBV15 NA 13 TRBJ2-1 NA
TGTGCCGGCAGCAAAAATGTACAGGGGGGAGGAGAAAAACTGTTTTTT CAGSKNVQGGGEKLFF TRBV5-3 TRBD1 16 TRBJ1-4 few
TGTGCCAGCAGCTTCGGAGGGGGTCAGCCCCAGCATTTT CASSFGGGQPQHF TRBV5-6 NA 13 TRBJ1-5 few
TGCGCCAGCAGCCAAGAAAGACTAGGCGCGTACGAGCAGTACTTC CASSQERLGAYEQYF TRBV4-1 NA 15 TRBJ2-7 few
TGTGCCAGCAGTGAAGCATGGCTAGCGGGTTTCACAGATACGCAGTATTTT CASSEAWLAGFTDTQYF TRBV6-1 TRBD2 17 TRBJ2-3 many
TGTGCCAGCAGTAACCTGGGACACCAGTACTCTGGAAACACCATATATTTT CASSNLGHQYSGNTIYF TRBV27 NA 17 TRBJ1-3 many
TGTGCCAGCAGTTTAAGAGCGCCCGTTGAGCAGTTCTTC CASSLRAPVEQFF TRBV28 NA 13 TRBJ2-1 many
TGTGCCTGGAGTAGGGACCAGGAGACCCAGTACTTC CAWSRDQETQYF TRBV30 NA 12 TRBJ2-5 few